Presented here are 28 T cell receptor beta chains from one specimen sequenced in a study of T-cell reconstitution after alpha-beta-depleted transplantation in children (TCRdb year 2016). The treatment or condition label, as the study defines it: allogeneic hematopoietic cell transplantation with graft depleted of TCRalphabeta T cells and CD19 B cells. Library construction relied on PCR. The listed sequencing device is Illumina HiSeq 2500. To normalize quantification of the TCRbeta repertoire, the TCR libraries were built with molecular barcoding that relied on unique molecular identifiers. The public sequencing data were trimmed at Q25 with fastp and processed into clonotypes with MiXCR by TCRdb, which kept only in-frame beta chains. Rows with a matching CDR3 protein are joined into one entry that keeps the most common DNA and genes. For this sample there are about 460,000 distinct CDR3 sequences; 10% to 13% appear just once. The ten biggest clones cover roughly 2.1% of the sample.

Sequences were derived from PBMCs, sampled before TCRalphabeta/CD19-depleted stem cell transplant. The receptors come from a child aged 2-15 years with inherited bone marrow failure, due to receive a stem cell transplant.

This clonotype was detected many times. V gene TRBV29-1 combines with J gene TRBJ2-3; D possibly uses TRBD1 or TRBD2 (5 bases each). Germline V gene lookup returns CDR1 SQVTM and CDR2 ANQGSEA. Between the trimmed V and J ends, which lost 4 bases and 3 bases, there was a span of 14 bases. The CDR3 runs to 14 residues. The CDR3 spells CSVAWDPVTDTQYF. DNA for the CDR3: TGCAGCGTTGCATGGGACCCTGTGACAGATACGCAGTATTTT.

V is TRBV9 and J is TRBJ2-1; TRBD2 matches at 8 bases. Germline loops: CDR1 SGDLS, CDR2 YYNGEE. CDR3 size: 17 residues. The V segment lost 0 bases and the J segment 1 base; nucleotides outside the gene matches: 6. The CDR3 bases are TGTGCCAGCAGCGTAGTTGGGGTAGCGGGGTCCTACAATGAGCAGTTCTTC. As protein: CASSVVGVAGSYNEQFF.

This clonotype was found many times. J is TRBJ1-3 and V is TRBV11-2; 9 positions agree with TRBD1. Trimming took 5 bases from V and 4 from J; bases not matched to a gene: 9. Germline V gives CDR1 SGHAT, CDR2 FQNNGV. This CDR3 is 16 amino acids long. In DNA, the CDR3 is TGTGCCAGCAGCGAAAACAGGGGGCATCGAGGAAACACCATATATTTT. Amino acid sequence: CASSENRGHRGNTIYF.

The V gene is TRBV27, the J gene TRBJ2-7; 11 bases are a match to TRBD2. Unmatched junction bases numbered 5, after V lost 4 bases and J lost 3 bases. In germline, CDR1 is MNHEY, CDR2 SMNVEV (reference sequence). The CDR3 length is 15 residues. CDR3 sequence: CASSSGLAVLYEQYF. The DNA of the CDR3 is TGTGCCAGCAGTTCGGGACTAGCGGTTCTCTACGAGCAGTACTTC.

This clonotype was seen many times. The chain joins TRBV6-1 to TRBJ2-2; D could derive from TRBD1 or TRBD2 (5 bases each). Trimming removed 7 bases at V and 3 bases at J, with 18 bases between. Germline CDR1 and CDR2: MNHNS and SASEGT. This CDR3 is built from 16 residues. The CDR3 DNA reads TGTGCCAGCACCCATATCCGGGACCGATACACCGGGGAGCTGTTTTTT. Protein product: CASTHIRDRYTGELFF.

There are many counts of this clonotype. The chain couples TRBV5-1 to TRBJ2-1; possible D gene TRBD1, 5 bases. The CDR3 loop spans 15 amino acids. CDR1 and CDR2 (germline): SGHRS, YFSETQ. V lost 0 bases and J 0 bases, leaving 7 bases between the germline ends. CDR3: CASSLGGPSYNEQFF. In DNA, the CDR3 is TGCGCCAGCAGCTTGGGGGGCCCCTCCTACAATGAGCAGTTCTTC.

About this clonotype itself: A much larger clone is a single base away; this may be a read error. As DNA, the CDR3 is TGCGCCAGCAGCGCAATAGCGGGAGAGGCAGATACGCAGTATTTT. Amino acid sequence: CASSAIAGEADTQYF. The V call is TRBV5-1, the J call TRBJ2-3; TRBD2 agrees at 9 bases. The CDR3 has 15 amino acids. The germline gives CDR1 SGHRS, CDR2 YFSETQ. The V and J ends lost 4 bases and 4 bases, in that order; junction bases with no gene match: 7. Full variable domain (outside the CDR3, taken from reference TRBV5-1 and TRBJ2-3): KAGVTQTPRYLIKTRGQQVTLSCSPISGHRSVSWYQQTPGQGLQFLFEYFSETQRNKGNFPGRFSGRQFSNSRSEMNVSTLELGDSALYLCASSAIAGEADTQYFGPGTRLTVL.

This clonotype was seen only a few times. The chain is built from TRBV29-1 and TRBJ2-7; D is undetermined. The CDR3 covers 12 residues. The germline V and J ends were trimmed by 7 bases and 3 bases, with 13 bases remaining between them. CDR1 is SQVTM, CDR2 ANQGSEA, per germline. CDR3 sequence (DNA): TGCAGCGCCAGGAATCCCCGCTACGAGCAGTACTTC. It is translated as CSARNPRYEQYF.

V usage is TRBV12-5 and J usage is TRBJ2-1, with 10 bases aligning to TRBD2. CDR3 length: 21 amino acids. J gave up 5 bases and V 3 bases, and 22 bases lay outside the gene matches. Germline V lookup: CDR1 LGHNT, CDR2 FRNRAP. In nucleotides, the CDR3 is TGTGCTAGTGGTTTCCTGGTGGAGCTAGCGGGAGTCAAAGAGGGGGACAATGAGCAGTTCTTC. Translating gives CASGFLVELAGVKEGDNEQFF.

This clonotype was detected ten times or more. The gene calls are TRBV4-1 and TRBJ2-7; D gene uncertain. The germline V and J ends were trimmed by 1 base and 1 base, with 8 bases remaining between them. The CDR3 spans 14 residues. Germline assignment: CDR1 MGHRA and CDR2 YSYEKL. The CDR3, as DNA: TGCGCCAGCAGCCAAGTAGACCTTTCCTACGAGCAGTACTTC. Translation: CASSQVDLSYEQYF.

There are many counts of this clonotype. The chain links TRBV4-1 to TRBJ2-1, with D perhaps matching TRBD1 (6 bases). The CDR3 is 15 amino acids. Trimming pared 5 bases from V and 0 bases from J, leaving 11 bases between. Germline-derived CDR1 and CDR2 are MGHRA and YSYEKL. The CDR3 nucleotides are TGCGCCAGCAGCGGTCAGGGGAGCTCCTACAATGAGCAGTTCTTC. Residues: CASSGQGSSYNEQFF.

This clonotype has ten or more counts. This chain uses TRBV10-3 with TRBJ2-2; no definite D call. The CDR3 runs 15 residues. The ends were cut back, 0 bases at V and 2 bases at J, with 7 bases in the middle. Germline values: CDR1 ENHRY, CDR2 SYGVKD. The CDR3 DNA reads as TGTGCCATCAGTGAGTCGACACCTAACACCGGGGAGCTGTTTTTT. This translates into CAISESTPNTGELFF.

V is TRBV7-2 and J is TRBJ2-1, with 8 bases lining up with TRBD2. Trimming removed 1 base from V and 9 bases from J; junction bases left unmatched: 8. Germline V gives CDR1 SGHTA, CDR2 FQGNSA. This CDR3 is 15 amino acids long. The CDR3 nucleotides are TGTGCCAGCAGCTTAGGAGGACTAGCAAACGGTGAGCAGTTCTTC. This encodes CASSLGGLANGEQFF. The full variable domain, with the rest looked up from reference TRBV7-2 and TRBJ2-1, is GAGVSQSPSNKVTEKGKDVELRCDPISGHTALYWYRQSLGQGLEFLIYFQGNSAPDKSGLPSDRFSAERTGGSVSTLTIQRTQQEDSAVYLCASSLGGLANGEQFFGPGTRLTVL.

This clonotype was seen a handful of times. The rearrangement joins TRBV7-9 to TRBJ1-5; 8 bases fit TRBD1. The CDR3 runs to 15 residues. J gave up 9 bases and V 5 bases, and 12 bases lay outside the gene matches. Germline V gene sequence: CDR1 SEHNR, CDR2 FQNEAQ (reference sequence). The CDR3 bases are TGTGCCAGCAGCCCGCCGGGACAGGAGCAGGGGCCCCAGCATTTT. It codes for CASSPPGQEQGPQHF. The full variable domain, completed using reference TRBV7-9 and TRBJ1-5, is DTGVSQNPRHKITKRGQNVTFRCDPISEHNRLYWYRQTLGQGPEFLTYFQNEAQLEKSRLLSDRFSAERPKGSFSTLEIQRTEQGDSAMYLCASSPPGQEQGPQHFGDGTRLSIL.

This clonotype was observed at least ten times. The rearrangement joins TRBV20-1 to TRBJ1-5; D gene unclear. Germline V gene sequence: CDR1 DFQATT, CDR2 SNEGSKA (reference sequence). Trimming left V 0 bases short and J 5 bases short, with 17 bases between. The CDR3 runs to 16 residues. This CDR3 reads CSARDPGWAVDQPQHF. CDR3 nucleotide sequence: TGCAGTGCTAGAGATCCGGGCTGGGCAGTGGATCAGCCCCAGCATTTT.

This clonotype has a count of ten or more. The chain employs TRBV5-4 and TRBJ2-2; D possibly corresponds to TRBD2 (6 bases). This CDR3 is 16 amino acids long. V lost 2 bases and J 3 bases, leaving 14 bases between the germline ends. Germline V gene data show CDR1 as SGHNT and CDR2 as YYREEE (reference sequence). The DNA for the CDR3 is TGTGCCAGCAGCTTAAACGGGGGAATCGACACCGGGGAGCTGTTTTTT. It encodes CASSLNGGIDTGELFF.

This clonotype was counted ten times or more. The genes are TRBV7-2 and TRBJ2-4; D might be TRBD1 (7 bases). Germline V lookup: CDR1 SGHTA, CDR2 FQGNSA. V was pared by 5 bases and J by 8 bases, with 13 bases between. The CDR3 has 13 amino acids. The CDR3 loop is CASSIDREDIQYF. CDR3 nucleotides: TGTGCCAGCAGCATCGACAGGGAGGACATTCAGTACTTC.

The chain joins TRBV5-8 to TRBJ2-7; 12 bases line up with TRBD2. Trimming at V came to 3 bases and at J to 5 bases, leaving 9 bases not matched to a gene. The CDR3 is 16 residues long. Looked up from germline, CDR1 is SGHTS and CDR2 is YDEGEE. CDR3 nucleotides: TGTGCCAGCAGCTCTCCGGGACTAGCGGGCGTCCACGAGCAGTACTTC. It specifies CASSSPGLAGVHEQYF.

To note about this clonotype: This sequence may be a read error, since a much larger clone differs from it by one base. CDR3 region: CSVERGCGTEAFF. The CDR3 coding sequence is TGCAGCGTTGAAAGAGGGTGTGGCACTGAAGCTTTCTTT. The rearrangement uses TRBV29-1 and TRBJ1-1; D gene unclear. There are 13 residues in the CDR3. V was pared by 2 bases and J by 4 bases, with 11 bases between. The germline V gene has CDR1 SQVTM and CDR2 ANQGSEA.

This clonotype has just a few counts. This chain joins TRBV5-4 and TRBJ2-1; 8 bases agree with TRBD2. The germline gives CDR1 SGHNT, CDR2 YYREEE (reference sequence). V was pared by 5 bases and J by 7 bases, with 5 bases of the junction left unmatched. The CDR3 consists of 13 residues. CDR3: CASRLAEGNEQFF. The CDR3 nucleotides read TGTGCCAGCAGACTAGCGGAAGGGAATGAGCAGTTCTTC.

There are many counts of this clonotype. The CDR3 loop reads CASSLGLWTGTYNEQFF. In DNA form, the CDR3 reads TGTGCCAGCAGCTTGGGATTGTGGACGGGAACCTACAATGAGCAGTTCTTC. The chain has TRBV5-8 and TRBJ2-1; TRBD2 might be the D (5 bases). Trimming took off 0 bases at V and 2 bases at J, with 15 bases between the two ends. This CDR3 has 17 amino acids. Germline V CDR1 and CDR2: SGHTS, YDEGEE.

This clonotype appeared many times. The rearrangement links TRBV3-1 to TRBJ2-4, with 7 bases that match TRBD1. There are 20 residues in the CDR3. Germline V gives CDR1 LGHDT, CDR2 YNNKEL (reference sequence). The V gene end was trimmed by 0 bases and the J gene end by 0 bases; junction bases not matched to a gene: 14. The CDR3 coding sequence is TGTGCCAGCAGCCAAGATACCAAAAGGGGCAGGGGGATAGCCAAAAACATTCAGTACTTC. As protein: CASSQDTKRGRGIAKNIQYF.

This clonotype was seen repeatedly, ten times or more. This chain links TRBV29-1 with TRBJ2-3; D is perhaps TRBD1 (6 bases). The CDR3 is 13 residues long. The V gene's germline CDR1 is SQVTM and CDR2 ANQGSEA. V shed 6 bases and J shed 5 bases, with 15 bases lying between them. The CDR3 nucleotides read TGCAGCGTACGGAACAGGGTGGAAGATACGCAGTATTTT. It codes for CSVRNRVEDTQYF.

This clonotype occurred many times. This chain connects TRBV29-1 to TRBJ2-3; D unclear. The CDR3 contains 16 residues. The V and J ends lost 6 bases and 1 base respectively, with 20 bases between them. Germline V gene lookup returns CDR1 SQVTM and CDR2 ANQGSEA. CDR3 nucleotide sequence: TGCAGCGTCCTCATTTGGCTCCCCGAGGGCACAGATACGCAGTATTTT. Translated, it gives CSVLIWLPEGTDTQYF.

This clonotype occurred many times. The rearrangement joins TRBV7-9 to TRBJ2-2, with D uncertain. The V end lost 2 bases, the J end lost 0 bases, and 7 bases lay between the germline ends. This CDR3 has 15 amino acids. Per the germline V gene, CDR1 is SEHNR and CDR2 is FQNEAQ (reference sequence). In DNA form, the CDR3 reads TGTGCCAGCAGCTTAAGTCAGGCGAACACCGGGGAGCTGTTTTTT. It specifies CASSLSQANTGELFF. Supplemented by reference TRBV7-9 and TRBJ2-2, the full variable domain reads DTGVSQNPRHKITKRGQNVTFRCDPISEHNRLYWYRQTLGQGPEFLTYFQNEAQLEKSRLLSDRFSAERPKGSFSTLEIQRTEQGDSAMYLCASSLSQANTGELFFGEGSRLTVL.

This clonotype was seen repeatedly, ten times or more. This chain joins TRBV11-3 and TRBJ2-7; 14 bases map to TRBD2. Per the germline V gene, CDR1 is SGHNT and CDR2 is YENEEA. The CDR3 consists of 20 residues. The V gene end was trimmed by 4 bases and the J gene end by 1 base; junction bases not matched to a gene: 15. The CDR3 nucleotides are TGTGCCAGCAGCTCGGTTGACTCCGGACTAGCGGGAGGAGTATCCTACGAGCAGTACTTC. It codes for CASSSVDSGLAGGVSYEQYF. The variable domain in full, with the rest retrieved from reference TRBV11-3 and TRBJ2-7, is EAGVVQSPRYKIIEKKQPVAFWCNPISGHNTLYWYLQNLGQGPELLIRYENEEAVDDSQLPKDRFSAERLKGVDSTLKIQPAELGDSAVYLCASSSVDSGLAGGVSYEQYFGPGTRLTVT.

This clonotype was observed many times. V and J are TRBV28 and TRBJ2-7, with a weak D call TRBD2 (6 bases). V was shortened by 7 bases and J by 3 bases, with 28 bases between the two germline ends. The CDR3 runs 18 residues. The germline V gene has CDR1 MDHEN and CDR2 SYDVKM. The chain's CDR3 is CASIRSRAGLPVIYEQYF. In DNA form, the CDR3 reads TGTGCCAGCATAAGGTCGCGAGCGGGCCTACCGGTTATCTACGAGCAGTACTTC.

This clonotype has ten or more counts. The rearrangement joins TRBV30 to TRBJ1-3; the D is unclear. The CDR3 runs to 16 residues. Trimming removed 4 bases at V and 0 bases at J, with 16 bases between. Germline V gene lookup returns CDR1 GTSNPN and CDR2 SVGIG (reference sequence). The CDR3 nucleotides read TGTGCCTGGAACCCCCGCGGACTGCGCTCTGGAAACACCATATATTTT. Amino acid sequence: CAWNPRGLRSGNTIYF.